These 13 T cell receptor beta chains were sequenced from one sample in a study of cytomegalovirus exposure and HLA in healthy donors. The repertoire was sequenced with immunoSEQ multiplex PCR; TCRdb's copy has only in-frame clones and lacks some. The table lists 150,000 or so clones, around nine tenths of them singletons. The sample consisted of PBMCs. All receptors derive from a young man in good health and CMV-seropositive.

The rearrangement links TRBV15 to TRBJ1-1, with 9 bases lining up with TRBD1. Germline loops: CDR1 LNHNV, CDR2 YYDKDF (reference sequence). There are 15 residues in the CDR3. The ends lost 5 bases at V and 5 bases at J; junction bases unmatched: 9. CDR3 nucleotides: TGTGCCACCAGCCGCCTACAGGGGGCGAGTACTGAAGCTTTCTTT. This sequence encodes CATSRLQGASTEAFF.

This chain links TRBV9 with TRBJ2-3; 7 nucleotides align to TRBD2. The germline V gene has CDR1 SGDLS and CDR2 YYNGEE. Trimming cost V 3 bases and J 0 bases; bases outside gene matches: 7. The CDR3 is 16 amino acids. This CDR3 reads CASSAFSGLSTDTQYF. CDR3 coding DNA: TGTGCCAGCAGCGCCTTTAGCGGGCTGAGCACAGATACGCAGTATTTT.

This chain joins TRBV5-1 and TRBJ1-2, with TRBD1 matching 12 bases. The V gene's germline CDR1 is SGHRS and CDR2 YFSETQ. The CDR3 runs to 19 residues. V gave up 0 bases and J gave up 8 bases; unmatched junction bases: 17. The CDR3 loop is CASSLGLGQGAQPPLGYTF. The CDR3 DNA reads as TGCGCCAGCAGCTTGGGATTGGGACAGGGGGCGCAACCTCCTCTCGGCTACACCTTC.

This clone was seen once. Here the CDR3 reads CASAGTKGNNEQFF. The CDR3 DNA follows: TGTGCCAGCGCCGGGACTAAAGGTAACAATGAGCAGTTCTTC. The chain combines TRBV2 with TRBJ2-1; 7 nucleotides agree with TRBD2. V lost 8 bases and J lost 5; bases outside the gene matches: 9. The CDR3 extends over 14 amino acids. The germline gives CDR1 SNHLY, CDR2 FYNNEI. Combining the CDR3 with reference TRBV2 and TRBJ2-1 gives the whole variable domain EPEVTQTPSHQVTQMGQEVILRCVPISNHLYFYWYRQILGQKVEFLVSFYNNEISEKSEIFDDQFSVERPDGSNFTLKIRSTKLEDSAMYFCASAGTKGNNEQFFGPGTRLTVL.

The V call is TRBV30, the J call TRBJ2-7, with 9 nucleotides matching TRBD2. The CDR3 totals 14 residues. Germline-derived CDR1 and CDR2 are GTSNPN and SVGIG (reference sequence). V was clipped by 5 bases and J by 3 bases; unmatched bases: 8. The CDR3, as DNA: TGTGCCTGGGGGATAGCGGGAGTAGGCTACGAGCAGTACTTC. The encoded protein is CAWGIAGVGYEQYF.

This clone was recorded a few times. The V and J genes are TRBV19 and TRBJ1-2; 9 nucleotides line up with TRBD1. The length of the CDR3 is 14 residues. Germline V gene data show CDR1 as LNHDA and CDR2 as SQIVND (reference sequence). Losses at the gene ends were 8 bases for V and 3 bases for J; bases not matched to a gene: 7. Here the CDR3 DNA reads TGTGCCAGTCGCCGGGACAGGGTAGACTATGGCTACACCTTC. It codes for CASRRDRVDYGYTF.

The count of this clone is one. The rearrangement uses TRBV6-5 and TRBJ1-2, with D unclear. Trimming removed 2 bases from V and 2 bases from J, with 9 bases in between. This CDR3 is 14 amino acids long. CDR1 and CDR2 from the germline V gene are MNHEY and SVGAGI. The CDR3 reads CASSYRAGNYGYTF. DNA for the CDR3: TGTGCCAGCAGTTACCGAGCGGGAAACTATGGCTACACCTTC.

This chain links TRBV6-6 with TRBJ2-6; possible D gene TRBD2, 6 bases. V dropped 6 bases and J dropped 2 bases, with 14 bases sitting between them. The CDR3 is made up of 16 amino acids. Germline CDR1 reads MNHNY; CDR2 reads SVGAGI (reference sequence). In DNA form, the CDR3 reads TGTGCCAGCAGACACGGGGGAGAAACTGGGGCCAACGTCCTGACTTTC. Translation: CASRHGGETGANVLTF.

J is TRBJ2-2 and V is TRBV11-2, with 8 bases that match TRBD2. CDR3 size: 15 residues. V shed 5 bases and J 4 bases; nucleotides not matched to a gene: 6. Germline V lookup: CDR1 SGHAT, CDR2 FQNNGV. The CDR3 region has the DNA TGTGCCAGCAGCCCCGGGACTAGGGTCACCGGGGAGCTGTTTTTT. It specifies CASSPGTRVTGELFF.

This clone was observed once. The germline gene is not matched at one end of the junction; a read error may be the cause. The chain joins TRBV6-5 to TRBJ1-1, with D unclear. Germline CDR1 and CDR2: MNHEY and SVGAGI. The CDR3 has 14 residues. The CDR3 loop is CASCYRADPLKAFF. CDR3 sequence (DNA): TGTGCCAGCTGTTATCGCGCGGATCCCCTGAAGGCTTTCTTT.

This clone was counted once. This chain connects TRBV19 to TRBJ1-1, with TRBD1 matching 9 bases. From germline, CDR1 is LNHDA and CDR2 SQIVND (reference sequence). This CDR3 spans 14 amino acids. Trimming took 8 bases from V and 5 from J; bases not matched to a gene: 9. Here the CDR3 reads CASCLSDRGTEAFF. DNA of the CDR3: TGTGCCAGTTGTTTGTCGGACAGGGGAACTGAAGCTTTCTTT.

The chain recombines TRBV29-1 with TRBJ1-1; D remains unclear. Germline CDR1 reads SQVTM; CDR2 reads ANQGSEA. The CDR3 has 16 residues. V lost 6 bases and J lost 5, with 25 bases in between. CDR3 DNA sequence: TGCAGCGTGCAAACTCAATGGGCCGTGGTAACAACTGAAGCTTTCTTT. This gives the protein CSVQTQWAVVTTEAFF.

The chain joins TRBV29-1 to TRBJ2-2, with 7 bases lining up with TRBD1. The CDR3 covers 13 residues. Looked up from germline, CDR1 is SQVTM and CDR2 is ANQGSEA. V lost 7 bases, J lost 6 bases, and 8 bases stayed unmatched. The CDR3 DNA sequence: TGCAGCGCAGAGGACAGGTCGGCCGGGGAGCTGTTTTTT. Translated: CSAEDRSAGELFF.